This T cell receptor beta chain came from a study of beta chain features in type 1 diabetes. Study-level background: Sorted cells from all samples, numbering about 100,000,000, were examined. Findings and caveats of the study: For TCRB rearrangement, an influence of HLA type remained unresolved here. Because the template was cDNA, high-expressing cells might be over-represented.

This clone was detected a few times. Antigen: not known. Expressed TCRB transcripts were sequenced, since all the RNA that had been isolated was reverse transcribed. Sequencing of naive, central memory and regulatory T cell samples gave an average of about 3.9 million reads. Repertoires were generated with immunoSEQ multiplex PCR, while TCRdb's copy carries only in-frame clones and drops some. The sample includes 300,000 to 400,000 clones, approximately 12% of them seen just once. The CDR3 has 16 amino acids. Germline V gene sequence: CDR1 LGHNA, CDR2 YNFKEQ. V was cut by 0 bases and J by 4 bases, with 12 bases left in between.

The chain joins TRBV4-2 to TRBJ2-2; maybe TRBD2 (5 bases). The receptor was derived from a man aged 18 to 30 in good health. Sequenced: naive CD4+ T cells from blood. The CDR3 is CASSQDGGLFTGELFF. The CDR3 nucleotides read TGTGCCAGCAGCCAAGATGGAGGACTTTTCACCGGGGAGCTGTTTTTT.